This TCR beta chain was captured in a study of cytomegalovirus exposure and HLA in healthy donors. Study findings and constraints: A later analysis revealed that TCR association rates differed between HLA loci, peaking at DRB1 and bottoming out at HLA-C.

The study ran its PCR with 60 Vbeta and 13 Jbeta primers. Libraries were prepared by immunoSEQ multiplex PCR; TCRdb keeps only in-frame clonotypes and omits some of them. Of approximately 180,000 clones in the sample, 77% are singletons; the top ten hold around 3.4%. The CDR3 length is 12 residues. The germline gives CDR1 SQVTM, CDR2 ANQGSEA. As regards this clone: What it recognizes is unknown. Mismatch with germline at one junction end may stem from a read error.

This chain joins TRBV29-1 and TRBJ1-2; 9 positions agree with TRBD1. Material: PBMCs. This receptor was taken from a woman aged 55-70 years in good health and CMV-seropositive. CDR3: CSLEDRGYGYTF. The CDR3 coding sequence is TGCAGCCTTGAGGACAGGGGTTATGGCTACACCTTC.